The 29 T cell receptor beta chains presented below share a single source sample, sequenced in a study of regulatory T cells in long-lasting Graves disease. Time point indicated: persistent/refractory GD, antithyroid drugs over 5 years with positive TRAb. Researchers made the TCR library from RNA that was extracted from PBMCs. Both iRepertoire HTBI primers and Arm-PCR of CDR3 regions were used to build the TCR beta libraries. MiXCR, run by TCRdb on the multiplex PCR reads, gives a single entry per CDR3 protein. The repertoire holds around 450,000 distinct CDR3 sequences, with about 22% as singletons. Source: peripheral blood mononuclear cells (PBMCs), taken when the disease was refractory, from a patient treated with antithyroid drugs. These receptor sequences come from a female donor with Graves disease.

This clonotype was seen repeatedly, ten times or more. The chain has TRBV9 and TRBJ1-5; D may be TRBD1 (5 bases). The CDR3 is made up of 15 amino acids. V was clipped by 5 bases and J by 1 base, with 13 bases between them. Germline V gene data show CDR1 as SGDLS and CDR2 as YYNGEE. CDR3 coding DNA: TGTGCCAGCAGTGCGGGGGTAGTGAGCAATCAGCCCCAGCATTTT. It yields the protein CASSAGVVSNQPQHF.

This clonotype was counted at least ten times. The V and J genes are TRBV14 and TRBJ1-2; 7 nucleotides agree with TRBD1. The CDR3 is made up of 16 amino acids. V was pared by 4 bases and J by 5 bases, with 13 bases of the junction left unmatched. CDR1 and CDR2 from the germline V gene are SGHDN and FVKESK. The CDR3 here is CASSPPRQGGWYGYTF. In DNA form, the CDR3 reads TGTGCCAGCAGCCCCCCCCGGCAGGGGGGATGGTATGGCTACACCTTC.

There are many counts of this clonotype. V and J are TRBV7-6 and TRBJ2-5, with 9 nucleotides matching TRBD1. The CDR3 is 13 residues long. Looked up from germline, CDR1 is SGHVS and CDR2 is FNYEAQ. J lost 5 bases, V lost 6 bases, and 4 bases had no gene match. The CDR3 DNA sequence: TGTGCCAGCAGTACAGGACAGGGGGAGACCCAGTACTTC. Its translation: CASSTGQGETQYF.

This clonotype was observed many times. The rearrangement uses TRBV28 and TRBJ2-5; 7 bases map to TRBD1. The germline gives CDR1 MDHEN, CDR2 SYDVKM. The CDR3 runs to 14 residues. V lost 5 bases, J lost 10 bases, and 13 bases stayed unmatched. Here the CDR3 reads CASSRDANRGVQYF. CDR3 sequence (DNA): TGTGCCAGCAGTCGGGACGCGAACAGGGGAGTCCAGTACTTC. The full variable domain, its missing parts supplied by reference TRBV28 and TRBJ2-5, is DVKVTQSSRYLVKRTGEKVFLECVQDMDHENMFWYRQDPGLGLRLIYFSYDVKMKEKGDIPEGYSVSREKKERFSLILESASTNQTSMYLCASSRDANRGVQYFGPGTRLLVL.

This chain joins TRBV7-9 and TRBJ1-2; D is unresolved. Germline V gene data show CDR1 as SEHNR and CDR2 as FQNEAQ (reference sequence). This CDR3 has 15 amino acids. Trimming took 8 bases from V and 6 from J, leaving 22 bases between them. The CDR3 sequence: CASSIGSSRSHGYTF. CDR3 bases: TGTGCCAGCTCCATAGGATCAAGTCGCAGTCATGGCTACACCTTC.

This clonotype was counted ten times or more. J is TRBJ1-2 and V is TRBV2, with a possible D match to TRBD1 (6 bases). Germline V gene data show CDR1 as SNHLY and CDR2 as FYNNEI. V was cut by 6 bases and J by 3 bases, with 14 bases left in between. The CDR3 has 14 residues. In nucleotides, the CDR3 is TGTGCCAGCAGCTACGAAGACAGGTACTATGGCTACACCTTC. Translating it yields CASSYEDRYYGYTF.

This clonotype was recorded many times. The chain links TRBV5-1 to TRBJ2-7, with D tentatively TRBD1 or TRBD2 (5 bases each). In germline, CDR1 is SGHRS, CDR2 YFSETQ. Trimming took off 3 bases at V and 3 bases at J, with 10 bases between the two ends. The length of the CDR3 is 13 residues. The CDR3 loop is CASSWDVGYEQYF. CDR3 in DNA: TGCGCCAGCAGCTGGGACGTTGGCTACGAGCAGTACTTC. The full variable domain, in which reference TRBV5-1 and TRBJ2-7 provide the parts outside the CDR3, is KAGVTQTPRYLIKTRGQQVTLSCSPISGHRSVSWYQQTPGQGLQFLFEYFSETQRNKGNFPGRFSGRQFSNSRSEMNVSTLELGDSALYLCASSWDVGYEQYFGPGTRLTVT.

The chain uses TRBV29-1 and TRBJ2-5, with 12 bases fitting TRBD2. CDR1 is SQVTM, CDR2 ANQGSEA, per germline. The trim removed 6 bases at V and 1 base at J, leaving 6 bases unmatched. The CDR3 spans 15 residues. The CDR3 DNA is TGCAGCGTGGACGGGACTAGCGGGCGCCAAGAGACCCAGTACTTC. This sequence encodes CSVDGTSGRQETQYF.

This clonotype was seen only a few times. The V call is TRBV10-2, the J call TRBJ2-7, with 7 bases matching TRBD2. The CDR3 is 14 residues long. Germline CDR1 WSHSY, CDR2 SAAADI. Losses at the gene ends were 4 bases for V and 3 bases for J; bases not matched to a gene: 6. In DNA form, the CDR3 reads TGCGCCAGCAGTGTAGCGGGTCCTCGCTACGAGCAGTACTTC. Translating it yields CASSVAGPRYEQYF.

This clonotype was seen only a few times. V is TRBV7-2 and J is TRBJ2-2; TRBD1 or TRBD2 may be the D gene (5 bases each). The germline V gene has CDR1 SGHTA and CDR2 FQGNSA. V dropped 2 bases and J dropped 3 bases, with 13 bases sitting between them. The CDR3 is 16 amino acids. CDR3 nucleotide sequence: TGTGCCAGCAGCTTAACGGGCAGGGACGACACCGGGGAGCTGTTTTTT. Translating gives CASSLTGRDDTGELFF.

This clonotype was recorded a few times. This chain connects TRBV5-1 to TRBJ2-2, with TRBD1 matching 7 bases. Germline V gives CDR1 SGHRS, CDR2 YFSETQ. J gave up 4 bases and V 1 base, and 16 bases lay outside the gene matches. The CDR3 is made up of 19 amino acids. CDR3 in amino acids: CASSLFGPTGTAITGELFF. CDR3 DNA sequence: TGCGCCAGCAGCTTGTTTGGTCCCACCGGGACAGCCATCACCGGGGAGCTGTTTTTT.

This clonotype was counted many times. In DNA form, the CDR3 reads TGCGCCAGCAGCTTGGTACAGAGCTCCTACGAGCAGTACTTC. Translation gives CASSLVQSSYEQYF. This chain connects TRBV5-1 to TRBJ2-7; no firm D call. CDR3 length equals 14 residues. Trimming shortened V by 0 bases and J by 0 bases, and 7 bases separated the two germline ends. Germline V CDR1 and CDR2: SGHRS, YFSETQ.

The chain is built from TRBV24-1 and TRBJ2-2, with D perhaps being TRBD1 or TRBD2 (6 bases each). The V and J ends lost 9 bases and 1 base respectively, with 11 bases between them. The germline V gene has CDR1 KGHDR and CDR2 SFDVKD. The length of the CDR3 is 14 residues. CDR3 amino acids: CATGRGQNTGELFF. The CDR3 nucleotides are TGTGCCACCGGGCGGGGACAGAACACCGGGGAGCTGTTTTTT.

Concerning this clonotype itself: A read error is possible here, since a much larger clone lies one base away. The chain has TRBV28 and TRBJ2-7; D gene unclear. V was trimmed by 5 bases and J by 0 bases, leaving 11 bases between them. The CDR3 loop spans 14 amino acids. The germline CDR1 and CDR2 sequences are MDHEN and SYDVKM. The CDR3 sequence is CASSNIYSSYEQYF. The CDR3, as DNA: TGTGCCAGCAGTAATATTTATAGCTCCTACGAGCAGTACTTC.

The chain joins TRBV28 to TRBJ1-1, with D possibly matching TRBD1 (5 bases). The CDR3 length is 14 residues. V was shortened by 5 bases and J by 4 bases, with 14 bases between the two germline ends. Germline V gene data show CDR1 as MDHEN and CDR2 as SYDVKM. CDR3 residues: CASSQPQGSTEAFF. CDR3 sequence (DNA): TGTGCCAGCAGTCAACCCCAGGGTAGCACTGAAGCTTTCTTT.

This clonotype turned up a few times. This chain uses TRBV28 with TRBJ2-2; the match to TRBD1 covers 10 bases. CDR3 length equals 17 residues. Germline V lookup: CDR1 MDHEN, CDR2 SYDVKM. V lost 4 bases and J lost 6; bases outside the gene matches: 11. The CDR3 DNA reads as TGTGCCAGCAGTTCGATGGACAGGGGGGTTCGGCCCGGGGAGCTGTTTTTT. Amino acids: CASSSMDRGVRPGELFF.

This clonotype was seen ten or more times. For the CDR3, the DNA is TGCAGCGTTGTGCACAGGGGCACGGGGGACTATGGCTACACCTTC. It encodes CSVVHRGTGDYGYTF. The gene calls are TRBV29-1 and TRBJ1-2; 7 nucleotides align to TRBD1. Germline V CDR1 and CDR2: SQVTM, ANQGSEA. The CDR3 has 15 residues. The V gene end was trimmed by 4 bases and the J gene end by 3 bases; junction bases not matched to a gene: 11.

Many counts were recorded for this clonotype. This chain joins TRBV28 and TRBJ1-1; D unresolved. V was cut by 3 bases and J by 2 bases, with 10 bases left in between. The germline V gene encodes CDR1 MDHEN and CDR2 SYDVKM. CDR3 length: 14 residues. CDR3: CASSLGYLNTEAFF. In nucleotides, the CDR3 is TGTGCCAGCAGTTTGGGCTACCTTAACACTGAAGCTTTCTTT. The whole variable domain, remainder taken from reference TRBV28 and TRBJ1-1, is DVKVTQSSRYLVKRTGEKVFLECVQDMDHENMFWYRQDPGLGLRLIYFSYDVKMKEKGDIPEGYSVSREKKERFSLILESASTNQTSMYLCASSLGYLNTEAFFGQGTRLTVV.

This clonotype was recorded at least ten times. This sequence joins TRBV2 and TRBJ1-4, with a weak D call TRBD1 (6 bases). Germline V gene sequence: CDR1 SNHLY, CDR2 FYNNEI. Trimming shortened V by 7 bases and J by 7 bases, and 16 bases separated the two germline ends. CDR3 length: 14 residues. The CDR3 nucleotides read TGTGCCAGCAAGGGGATGGGGGCTGCTGAAAAACTGTTTTTT. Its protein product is CASKGMGAAEKLFF.

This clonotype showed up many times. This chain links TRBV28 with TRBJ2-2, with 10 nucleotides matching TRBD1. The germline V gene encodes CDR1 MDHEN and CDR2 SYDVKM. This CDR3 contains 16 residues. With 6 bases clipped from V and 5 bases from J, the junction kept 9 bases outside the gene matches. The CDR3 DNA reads TGTGCCAGCAGCCAAGGACAGGGGGGAGTGACCGGGGAGCTGTTTTTT. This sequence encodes CASSQGQGGVTGELFF.

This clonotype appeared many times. This CDR3 is CAISGHQGGTEAFF. DNA of the CDR3: TGTGCCATCAGTGGACACCAAGGGGGCACTGAAGCTTTCTTT. The rearrangement links TRBV10-3 to TRBJ1-1; TRBD1 might be the D (6 bases). The CDR3 spans 14 residues. V was shortened by 4 bases and J by 4 bases, with 13 bases between the two germline ends. Germline loops: CDR1 ENHRY, CDR2 SYGVKD.

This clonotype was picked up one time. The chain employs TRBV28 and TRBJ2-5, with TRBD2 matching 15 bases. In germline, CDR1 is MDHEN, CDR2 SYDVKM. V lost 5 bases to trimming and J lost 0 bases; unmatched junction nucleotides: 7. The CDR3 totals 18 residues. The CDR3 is CASSPGTSGGKYQETQYF. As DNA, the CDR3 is TGTGCCAGCAGTCCGGGGACTAGCGGGGGGAAGTACCAAGAGACCCAGTACTTC.

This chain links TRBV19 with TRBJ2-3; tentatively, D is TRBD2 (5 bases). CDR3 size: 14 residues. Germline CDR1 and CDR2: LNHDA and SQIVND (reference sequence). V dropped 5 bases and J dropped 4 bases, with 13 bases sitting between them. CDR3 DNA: TGTGCCAGTAGTGGCCTACGTAGCGCAGATACGCAGTATTTT. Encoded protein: CASSGLRSADTQYF.

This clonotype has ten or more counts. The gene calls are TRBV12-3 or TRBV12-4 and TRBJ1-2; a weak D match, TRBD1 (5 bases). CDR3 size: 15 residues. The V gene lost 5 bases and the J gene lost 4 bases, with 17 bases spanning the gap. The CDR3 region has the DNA TGTGCCAGCAGTCCCCAGGGAAGGGCTGGCTATGGCTACACCTTC. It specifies CASSPQGRAGYGYTF.

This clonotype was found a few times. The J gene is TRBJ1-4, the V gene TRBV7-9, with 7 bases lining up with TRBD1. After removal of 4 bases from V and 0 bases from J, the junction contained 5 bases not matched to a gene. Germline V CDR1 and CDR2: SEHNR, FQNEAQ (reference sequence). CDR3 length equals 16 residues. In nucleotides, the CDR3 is TGTGCCAGCAGCTACGACAGGGAAACAACTAATGAAAAACTGTTTTTT. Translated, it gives CASSYDRETTNEKLFF.

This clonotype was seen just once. This chain's CDR3 is CASREAGGSYNEQFF. The DNA for the CDR3 is TGTGCCAGCAGGGAAGCGGGGGGCTCCTACAATGAGCAGTTCTTC. The chain employs TRBV6-2 or TRBV6-3 and TRBJ2-1; 9 nucleotides match TRBD2. CDR3 length: 15 residues. V dropped 6 bases and J dropped 0; count of bases not matched to a gene: 3. Per germline, CDR1 MNHEY and CDR2 SVGEGT.

The CDR3 sequence: CATGDRGARNEQFF. The CDR3 DNA reads as TGTGCCACCGGAGACAGGGGGGCCCGCAATGAGCAGTTCTTC. The rearrangement uses TRBV24-1 and TRBJ2-1; 9 nucleotides line up with TRBD1. Trimming took 9 bases from V and 6 from J; bases not matched to a gene: 8. Germline V gene lookup returns CDR1 KGHDR and CDR2 SFDVKD. There are 14 residues in the CDR3.

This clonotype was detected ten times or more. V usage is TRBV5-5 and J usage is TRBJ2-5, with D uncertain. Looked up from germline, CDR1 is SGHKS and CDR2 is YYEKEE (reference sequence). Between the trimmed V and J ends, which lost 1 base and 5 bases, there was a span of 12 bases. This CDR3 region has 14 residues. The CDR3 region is CASSLPRVSETQYF. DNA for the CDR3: TGTGCCAGCAGCTTGCCCCGGGTTTCGGAGACCCAGTACTTC.

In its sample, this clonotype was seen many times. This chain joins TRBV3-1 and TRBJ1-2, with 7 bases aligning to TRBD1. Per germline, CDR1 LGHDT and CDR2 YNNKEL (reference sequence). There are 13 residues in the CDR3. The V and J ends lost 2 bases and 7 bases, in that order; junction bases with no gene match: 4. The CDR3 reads CASSQKGASGYTF. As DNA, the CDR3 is TGTGCCAGCAGCCAAAAGGGGGCCTCTGGCTACACCTTC.